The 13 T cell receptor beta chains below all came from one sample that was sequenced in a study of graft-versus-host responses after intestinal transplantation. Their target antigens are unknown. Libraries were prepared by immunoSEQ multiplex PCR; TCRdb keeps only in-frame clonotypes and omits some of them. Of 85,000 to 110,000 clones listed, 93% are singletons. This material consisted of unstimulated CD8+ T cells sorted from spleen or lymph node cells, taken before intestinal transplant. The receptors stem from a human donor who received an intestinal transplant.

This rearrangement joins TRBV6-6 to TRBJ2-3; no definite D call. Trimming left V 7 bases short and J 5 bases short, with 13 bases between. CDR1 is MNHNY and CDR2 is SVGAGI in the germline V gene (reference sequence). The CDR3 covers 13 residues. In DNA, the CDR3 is TGTGCCAGCACCCCAGTCCCCGGAGATACGCAGTATTTT. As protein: CASTPVPGDTQYF.

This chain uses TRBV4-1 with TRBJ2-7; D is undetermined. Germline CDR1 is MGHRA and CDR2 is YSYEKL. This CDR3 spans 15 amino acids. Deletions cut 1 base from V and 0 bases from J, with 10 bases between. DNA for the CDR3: TGCGCCAGCAGCCAAGTCATAAGCTCCTCCTACGAGCAGTACTTC. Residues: CASSQVISSSYEQYF.

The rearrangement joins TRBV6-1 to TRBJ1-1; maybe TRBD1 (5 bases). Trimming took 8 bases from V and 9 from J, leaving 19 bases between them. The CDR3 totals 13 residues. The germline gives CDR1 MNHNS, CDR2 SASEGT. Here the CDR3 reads CASVRGLSGKAFF. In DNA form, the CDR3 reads TGTGCCAGCGTGCGGGGACTCAGTGGGAAAGCTTTCTTT.

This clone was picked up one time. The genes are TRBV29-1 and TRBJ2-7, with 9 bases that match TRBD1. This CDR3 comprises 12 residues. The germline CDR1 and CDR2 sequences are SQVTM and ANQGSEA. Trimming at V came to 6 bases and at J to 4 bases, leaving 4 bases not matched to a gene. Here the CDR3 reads CSVPGTGYEQYF. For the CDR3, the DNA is TGCAGCGTCCCCGGGACAGGGTACGAGCAGTACTTC.

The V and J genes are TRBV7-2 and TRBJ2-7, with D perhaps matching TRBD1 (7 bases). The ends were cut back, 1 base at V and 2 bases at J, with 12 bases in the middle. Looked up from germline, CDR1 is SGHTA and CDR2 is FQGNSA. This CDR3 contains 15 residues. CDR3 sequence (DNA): TGTGCCAGCAGCTTAGTCGGGGGACAGACCTACGAGCAGTACTTC. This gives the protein CASSLVGGQTYEQYF. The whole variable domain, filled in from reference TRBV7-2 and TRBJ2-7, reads GAGVSQSPSNKVTEKGKDVELRCDPISGHTALYWYRQSLGQGLEFLIYFQGNSAPDKSGLPSDRFSAERTGGSVSTLTIQRTQQEDSAVYLCASSLVGGQTYEQYFGPGTRLTVT.

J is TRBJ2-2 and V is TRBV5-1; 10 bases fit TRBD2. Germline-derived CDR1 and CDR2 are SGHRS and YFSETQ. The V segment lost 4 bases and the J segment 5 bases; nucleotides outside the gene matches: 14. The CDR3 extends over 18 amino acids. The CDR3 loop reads CASSPRLAGVIVTGELFF. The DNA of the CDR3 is TGCGCCAGCAGCCCTCGGCTAGCGGGGGTCATAGTTACCGGGGAGCTGTTTTTT.

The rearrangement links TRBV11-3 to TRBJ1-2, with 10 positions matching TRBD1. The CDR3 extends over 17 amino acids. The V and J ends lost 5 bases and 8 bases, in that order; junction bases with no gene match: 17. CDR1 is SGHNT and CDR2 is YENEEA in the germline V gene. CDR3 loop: CASSPGQGIKVFEGYTF. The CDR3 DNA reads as TGTGCCAGCAGCCCGGGACAGGGGATTAAAGTCTTCGAGGGCTACACCTTC.

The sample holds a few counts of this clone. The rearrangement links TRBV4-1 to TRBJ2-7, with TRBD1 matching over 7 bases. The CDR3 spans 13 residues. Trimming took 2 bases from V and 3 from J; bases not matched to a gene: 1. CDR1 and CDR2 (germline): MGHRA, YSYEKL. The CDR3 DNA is TGCGCCAGCAGCCAACACAGGGGCTACGAGCAGTACTTC. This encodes CASSQHRGYEQYF.

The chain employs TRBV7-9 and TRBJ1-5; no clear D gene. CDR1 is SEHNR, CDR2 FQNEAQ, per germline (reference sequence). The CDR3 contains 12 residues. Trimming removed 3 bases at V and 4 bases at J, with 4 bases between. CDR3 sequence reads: CASSFLNQPQHF. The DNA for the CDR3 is TGTGCCAGCAGCTTTCTGAATCAGCCCCAGCATTTT.

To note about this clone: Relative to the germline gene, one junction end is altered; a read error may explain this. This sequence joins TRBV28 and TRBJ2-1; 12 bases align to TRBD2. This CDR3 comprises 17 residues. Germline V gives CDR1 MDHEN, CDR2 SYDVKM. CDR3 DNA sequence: TGCGCCAGCAGTTTACTTTCCCTAGCGGGGGGGCCCAATGAGCAGTTCTTC. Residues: CASSLLSLAGGPNEQFF. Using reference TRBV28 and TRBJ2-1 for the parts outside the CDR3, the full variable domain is DVKVTQSSRYLVKRTGEKVFLECVQDMDHENMFWYRQDPGLGLRLIYFSYDVKMKEKGDIPEGYSVSREKKERFSLILESASTNQTSMYLCASSLLSLAGGPNEQFFGPGTRLTVL.

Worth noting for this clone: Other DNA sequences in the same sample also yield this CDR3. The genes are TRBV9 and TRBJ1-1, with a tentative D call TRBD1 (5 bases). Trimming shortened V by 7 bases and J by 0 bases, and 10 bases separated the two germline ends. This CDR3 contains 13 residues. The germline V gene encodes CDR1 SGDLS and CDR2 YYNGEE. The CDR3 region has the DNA TGTGCCAGCGGGGGGGGGATGAACACTGAAGCTTTCTTT. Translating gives CASGGGMNTEAFF.

CDR3 bases: TGTGCCAGCTCACTAAGCGGGGGCCTCTACAATGAGCAGTTCTTC. It is translated as CASSLSGGLYNEQFF. The chain employs TRBV18 and TRBJ2-1; 8 bases fit TRBD2. This CDR3 comprises 15 residues. V shed 4 bases and J 3 bases; nucleotides not matched to a gene: 5. From germline, CDR1 is KGHSH and CDR2 LQKENI. Full variable domain (rest looked up from reference TRBV18 and TRBJ2-1): NAGVMQNPRHLVRRRGQEARLRCSPMKGHSHVYWYRQLPEEGLKFMVYLQKENIIDESGMPKERFSAEFPKEGPSILRIQQVVRGDSAAYFCASSLSGGLYNEQFFGPGTRLTVL.

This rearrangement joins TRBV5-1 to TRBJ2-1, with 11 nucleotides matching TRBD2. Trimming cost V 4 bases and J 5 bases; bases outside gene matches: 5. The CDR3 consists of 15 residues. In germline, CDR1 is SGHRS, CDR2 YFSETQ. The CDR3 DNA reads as TGCGCCAGCAGCCCCGGGACTAGCGGTAACAATGAGCAGTTCTTC. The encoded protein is CASSPGTSGNNEQFF.